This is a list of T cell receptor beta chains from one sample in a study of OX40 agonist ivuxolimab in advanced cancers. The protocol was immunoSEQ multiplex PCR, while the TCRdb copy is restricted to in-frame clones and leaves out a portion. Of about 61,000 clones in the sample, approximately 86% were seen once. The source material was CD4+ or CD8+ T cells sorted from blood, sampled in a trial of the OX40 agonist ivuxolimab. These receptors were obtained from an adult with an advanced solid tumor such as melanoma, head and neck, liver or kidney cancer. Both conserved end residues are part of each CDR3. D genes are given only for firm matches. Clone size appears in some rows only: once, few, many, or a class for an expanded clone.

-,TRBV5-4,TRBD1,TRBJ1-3,TGTGCCAGCAGCATCTCCGGGACAGGGCTTAACACCATATATTTT,CASSISGTGLNTIYF
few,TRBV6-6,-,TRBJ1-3,TGTGCCAGCAGAAGACAGGGAAACACCATATATTTT,CASRRQGNTIYF
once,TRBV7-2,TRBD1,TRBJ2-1,TGTGCCAGCAGCTTAGTCCGCCGCACAGGGGGCGGCCCCTACAATGAGCAGTTCTTC,CASSLVRRTGGGPYNEQFF
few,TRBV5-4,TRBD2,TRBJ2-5,TGTGCCAGCAGCGGAAGTCGGGCTAGCGGGACGGAGACCCAGTACTTC,CASSGSRASGTETQYF
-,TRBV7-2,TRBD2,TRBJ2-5,TGTGCCAGCAGCTTAGGACTAGCGGAGACCCAGTACTTC,CASSLGLAETQYF
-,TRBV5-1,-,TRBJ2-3,TGCGCCAGCAGCTTGGAAACGGTGGAAGATACGCAGTATTTT,CASSLETVEDTQYF
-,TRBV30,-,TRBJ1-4,TGTGCCGGGACGGGACTTAATGAAAAACTGTTTTTT,CAGTGLNEKLFF
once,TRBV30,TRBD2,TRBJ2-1,TGTGCCTGGAGTGTTGGTCTAGCGGGACACAATGAGCAGTTCTTC,CAWSVGLAGHNEQFF
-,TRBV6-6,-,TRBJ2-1,TGTGCCAGCAGTTTACGACGTGGATACAATGAGCAGTTCTTC,CASSLRRGYNEQFF
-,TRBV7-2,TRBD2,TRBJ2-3,TGTGCCAGCAGCATACGCTCTGGCGGGGGTACAGATACGCAGTATTTT,CASSIRSGGGTDTQYF
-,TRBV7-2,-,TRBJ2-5,TGTGCCAGCAGCTTAGAACTGGGGCCACCGTACTTC,CASSLELGPPYF
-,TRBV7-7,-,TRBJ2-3,TGTGCCAGCAGCTTAGAAGTAGCGCCAGATACGCAGTATTTT,CASSLEVAPDTQYF
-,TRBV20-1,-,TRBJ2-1,TGCAGTGCGAGAGGCGGAGTTGAGCAGTTCTTC,CSARGGVEQFF
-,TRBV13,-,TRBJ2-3,TGTGCCAGCAGCCACCGGGGCACAGATACGCAGTATTTT,CASSHRGTDTQYF
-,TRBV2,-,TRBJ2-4,TGTGCCAGCAGGGGATCCTGGGGCATTCAGTACTTC,CASRGSWGIQYF
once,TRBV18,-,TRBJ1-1,TGTGCCAGCTCACCGAGCTCGAACACTGAAGCTTTCTTT,CASSPSSNTEAFF
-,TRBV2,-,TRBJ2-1,TGTGCCAGCAGTGACTCGGGGGCTACGAATGAGCAGTTCTTC,CASSDSGATNEQFF
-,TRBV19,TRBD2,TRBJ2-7,TGTGCCAGTAGTAGCTTAGCGGGTTCGCAGTACTTC,CASSSLAGSQYF
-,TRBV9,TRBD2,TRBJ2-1,TGTGCCAGCAGCCAAGGACGGGGGGCCTACAATGAGCAGTTCTTC,CASSQGRGAYNEQFF
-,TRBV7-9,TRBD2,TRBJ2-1,TGTGCCAGCAGTTATACACTAGCGACAAGCTCCTACAATGAGCAGTTCTTC,CASSYTLATSSYNEQFF
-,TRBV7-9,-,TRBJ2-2,TGTGCCAGCAGCTTAGCGCTGCTAGCCGAGAACACCGGGGAGCTGTTTTTT,CASSLALLAENTGELFF
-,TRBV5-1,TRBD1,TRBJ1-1,TGCGCCAGCAGCTTGTCATCAGGGGGCGGCGGCACTGAAGCTTTCTTT,CASSLSSGGGGTEAFF
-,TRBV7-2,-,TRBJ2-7,TGTGCCAGCAGCTTAAGCGGATCCTACGAGCAGTACTTC,CASSLSGSYEQYF
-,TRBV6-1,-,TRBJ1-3,TGTGCCAGCAGTGACGGAGGGTGGAGGTTAGGAAACACCATATATTTT,CASSDGGWRLGNTIYF
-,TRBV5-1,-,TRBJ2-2,TGCGCCAGCAGCTTGGTAGGAACCGGGGAGCTGTTTTTT,CASSLVGTGELFF
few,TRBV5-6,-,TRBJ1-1,TGTGCCAGCAGCTTTCAGGGACGGGGAGAGGCTGAAGCTTTCTTT,CASSFQGRGEAEAFF
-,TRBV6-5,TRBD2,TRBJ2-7,TGTGCCAGCAGCCGTCCGGGCGGGGGGCACTTCTTC,CASSRPGGGHFF
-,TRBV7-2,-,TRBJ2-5,TGTGCCAGCAGCTTACAAACTCGGCTTAAAGAGACCCAGTACTTC,CASSLQTRLKETQYF
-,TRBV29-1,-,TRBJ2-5,TGCAGCGGCGGCCCCGGGGAGACCCAGTACTTC,CSGGPGETQYF
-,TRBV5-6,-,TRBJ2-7,TGTGCCAGCAGCACCTTTCCAGGGGTCGCCTTCTACGAGCAGTACTTC,CASSTFPGVAFYEQYF
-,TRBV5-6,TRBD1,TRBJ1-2,TGTGCCAGCACCCGGGACAGGGGCTCTGGCTACACCTTC,CASTRDRGSGYTF